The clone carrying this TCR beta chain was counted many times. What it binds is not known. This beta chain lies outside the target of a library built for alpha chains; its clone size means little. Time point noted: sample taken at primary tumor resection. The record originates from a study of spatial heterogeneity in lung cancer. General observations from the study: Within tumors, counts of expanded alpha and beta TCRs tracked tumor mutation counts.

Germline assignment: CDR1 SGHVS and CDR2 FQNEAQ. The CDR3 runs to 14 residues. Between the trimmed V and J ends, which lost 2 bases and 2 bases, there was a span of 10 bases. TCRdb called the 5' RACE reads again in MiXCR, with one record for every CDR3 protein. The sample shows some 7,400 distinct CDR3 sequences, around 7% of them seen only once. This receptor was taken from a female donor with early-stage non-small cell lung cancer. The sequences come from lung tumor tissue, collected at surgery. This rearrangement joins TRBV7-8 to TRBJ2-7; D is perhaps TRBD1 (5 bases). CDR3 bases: TGTGCCAGCAGCTTACTTTCCAGGGCCTACGAGCAGTACTTC. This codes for CASSLLSRAYEQYF.